These 14 T cell receptor beta chains originate from one sample sequenced in a study of tissue T cells after allogeneic stem cell transplantation (dated by TCRdb to between 2021 and 2023). Preparation of the library involved the immunoSEQ multiplex PCR assay. TCRdb holds this immuneACCESS table with in-frame rearrangements only. Some clones are missing; in checked studies, unresolved V genes explain under half, and the rest has no known cause. The sample profile shows around 17,000 clones; roughly three quarters of them were found once. The biggest ten clones account for approximately 1% of the sample. Specimen: spleen. The source of these receptors is a female BALB/c mouse in good health. In terms of MHC, this strain is H2-d.

This clone appeared a single time. Mouse gene names apply. Sequencing ends 1 residue short of the CDR3 end; the germline J gene provides the rest. This sequence joins TRBV13-3 and TRBJ2-3, with D perhaps matching TRBD1 (8 bases). V was pared by 5 bases and J by 0 bases, with 13 bases between. The CDR3 extends over 15 amino acids. Germline V gene lookup returns CDR1 NNHDY and CDR2 SYVADS. The chain's CDR3 is CASSHRGASAETLYF. The CDR3 bases that were read are TGTGCCAGCAGCCACAGGGGGGCTAGTGCAGAAACGCTGTAT.

Turning to this clone: The genes are named according to mouse. The read terminates 1 residue ahead of where the CDR3 ends, so the germline J gene completes it. The chain combines TRBV15 with TRBJ1-3, with a possible D match to TRBD1 (5 bases). The germline V gene encodes CDR1 SGHND and CDR2 FRSKSL. V lost 3 bases to trimming and J lost 2 bases, with 8 bases between them. The CDR3 is 14 residues long. The sequenced part of the CDR3 DNA is TGTGCCAGCAGTTTTCCGGGGGCTGGAAATACGCTCTAT. It yields the protein CASSFPGAGNTLY. The full CDR3 reads CASSFPGAGNTLYF.

Note on this clone: These gene names are mouse names. The read is 1 residue too short to cover the CDR3 end, so that end is filled in from the germline J gene. This chain connects TRBV2 to TRBJ1-1; D is undetermined. The length of the CDR3 is 12 residues. Trimming took off 1 base at V and 1 base at J, with 1 base between the two ends. Germline V gene lookup returns CDR1 LGHNA and CDR2 YSYQKL. The CDR3 bases that were read are TGTGCCAGCAGCCAAGGAAACACAGAAGTCTTC. Its protein is CASSQGNTEVF. The entire CDR3 is CASSQGNTEVFF.

Points on this clone: Gene names and germline match the mouse. The read terminates 1 residue before the CDR3 end, so the remaining end is supplied by the germline J gene. This chain uses TRBV1 with TRBJ2-7; 13 nucleotides match TRBD2. With V trimmed by 2 bases and J by 6 bases, 4 bases remained unmatched. CDR3 length: 15 residues. Germline V gene data show CDR1 as NSQYPW and CDR2 as LRSPGD (reference sequence). CDR3 loop: CTCSAIRDWGGEQYF. The sequenced part of the CDR3 DNA is TGCACCTGCAGTGCAATCCGGGACTGGGGGGGTGAACAGTAC.

About this clone: Genes and germline come from the mouse. The read ends 1 residue before the CDR3 terminus; that terminus is restored from the germline J gene. V is TRBV13-3 and J is TRBJ1-5; a possible D gene is TRBD1 (5 bases). This CDR3 has 12 residues. Looked up from germline, CDR1 is NNHDY and CDR2 is SYVADS. V was clipped by 5 bases and J by 4 bases, with 7 bases between them. CDR3 sequence reads: CASRGQNQAPLF. The CDR3 DNA, read in part, is TGTGCCAGCAGAGGACAAAACCAGGCTCCGCTT.

Worth noting for this clone: The genes are named according to mouse. The read ends 1 residue shy of where the CDR3 ends; the end is completed using the germline J gene. This chain uses TRBV29 with TRBJ1-6, with D uncertain. TRBJ1-6 carries the ORF label, with uncertain function. Germline-derived CDR1 and CDR2 are MSHET and SYDVDS. V was pared by 6 bases and J by 0 bases, with 6 bases between. The CDR3 runs to 14 residues. CDR3 in amino acids: CASSKGSYNSPLYF. The sequenced CDR3 bases are TGTGCTAGCAGCAAGGGTTCCTATAATTCGCCCCTCTAC.

Details on this clone: These gene names are mouse names. The read ends 1 residue early relative to the CDR3; the germline J gene fills the gap. This chain links TRBV13-1 with TRBJ2-7, with a tentative D call TRBD2 (7 bases). CDR1 is NSHNY, CDR2 SYGAGN, per germline. The V gene lost 5 bases and the J gene lost 5 bases, with 8 bases spanning the gap. This CDR3 is built from 11 residues. The sequenced CDR3 bases are TGTGCCAGCAGAGGGGGGGATGAACAGTAC. This gives the protein CASRGGDEQY. The CDR3 as a whole reads CASRGGDEQYF.

Of note for this clone: Mouse gene names apply. The read halts 1 residue ahead of the CDR3 end, with the missing end drawn from the germline J gene. J is TRBJ1-4 and V is TRBV19; unclear D gene. CDR3 length equals 13 residues. The germline CDR1 and CDR2 sequences are FNHDT and SITEND (reference sequence). Between the trimmed V and J ends, which lost 5 bases and 1 base, there was a span of 6 bases. The CDR3 sequence: CASRHNSNERLFF. The DNA read from the CDR3 is TGTGCCAGCAGACATAATTCCAACGAAAGATTATTT. The entire variable domain, with the rest obtained from reference TRBV19 and TRBJ1-4, is as follows: GGIITQTPKFLIGQEGQKLTLKCQQNFNHDTMYWYRQDSGKGLRLIYYSITENDLQKGDLSEGYDASREKKSSFSLTVTSAQKNEMAVFLCASRHNSNERLFFGHGTKLSVL.

This clone was detected only once. These gene names are mouse names. From the germline J gene comes the end of the CDR3, since the read stops 1 residue before it. V is TRBV29 and J is TRBJ2-5, with unresolved D. Germline assignment: CDR1 MSHET and CDR2 SYDVDS. Trimming took off 3 bases at V and 2 bases at J, with 9 bases between the two ends. The CDR3 covers 14 residues. CDR3 bases read: TGTGCTAGCAGTTTGGGAGGGTTCCAAGACACCCAGTAC. Translation: CASSLGGFQDTQY. The full CDR3 protein reads CASSLGGFQDTQYF.

In regard to this clone: Here the gene names and germline are mouse. Read sequence stops 1 residue before the CDR3 end, and the germline J gene provides the missing end. The genes are TRBV2 and TRBJ2-1; 14 bases fit TRBD2. There are 19 residues in the CDR3. V shed 0 bases and J 7 bases; nucleotides not matched to a gene: 11. CDR1 LGHNA and CDR2 YSYQKL come from the germline V gene. The sequenced part of the CDR3 DNA is TGTGCCAGCAGCCAAGATCCCTCCGGGACTGGGGGGGCGCGAGCTGAGCAGTTC. Translation: CASSQDPSGTGGARAEQF. The entire CDR3 sequence reads CASSQDPSGTGGARAEQFF.

As concerns this clone: Gene names and germline match the mouse. The CDR3 end is not reached by the read, which stops 1 residue before it; the germline J gene fills it in. This chain uses TRBV16 with TRBJ2-4; D gene ambiguous. Per germline, CDR1 SGHSA and CDR2 FRNQAP. V gave up 2 bases and J gave up 1 base, with 4 bases separating them. The CDR3 is 13 amino acids. The CDR3 DNA, read in part, is TGTGCAAGCAGCTTACAGGGTCAAAACACCTTGTAC. It codes for CASSLQGQNTLY. The full CDR3 reads CASSLQGQNTLYF.

A note on this clone: Germline and genes here are mouse. The sequenced fragment ends 1 residue before the CDR3 boundary, so the rest is inferred from the germline J gene. The V call is TRBV17, the J call TRBJ2-7; 12 bases fit TRBD2. V gave up 5 bases and J gave up 7 bases; unmatched junction bases: 0. CDR1 and CDR2 from the germline V gene are MNHDT and YYDKIL. This CDR3 is built from 12 residues. The CDR3 spells CASSDWGGEQYF. CDR3 DNA, as far as it was read: TGTGCTAGCAGTGACTGGGGGGGCGAACAGTAC.

This clone has more than one count but fewer than ten. The genes and germline here are from mouse. The read terminates 1 residue ahead of where the CDR3 ends, so the germline J gene completes it. This chain links TRBV24 with TRBJ1-6, with 7 bases that match TRBD1. TRBJ1-6 is identified as an open reading frame with a role that is uncertain. Germline V gene data show CDR1 as KGHTA and CDR2 as FRNEEI. This CDR3 spans 16 amino acids. After removal of 1 base from V and 5 bases from J, the junction contained 5 bases not matched to a gene. CDR3 loop: CASSLLSQGNNSPLYF. Partial CDR3 DNA: TGTGCCAGCAGTCTGTTATCACAGGGGAATAATTCGCCCCTCTAC.

A word on this clone: Gene names and germline match the mouse. The CDR3 is cut off 1 residue early in the read; its end comes from the germline J gene. The rearrangement joins TRBV5 to TRBJ2-2; 10 nucleotides line up with TRBD1. After removal of 4 bases from V and 2 bases from J, the junction contained 1 base not matched to a gene. Germline V gives CDR1 LGHNA, CDR2 YNLKQL (reference sequence). CDR3 length equals 15 residues. This chain's CDR3 is CASSPGQGNTGQLYF. The part of the CDR3 DNA that was read is TGTGCCAGCAGCCCGGGACAGGGGAACACCGGGCAGCTCTAC.